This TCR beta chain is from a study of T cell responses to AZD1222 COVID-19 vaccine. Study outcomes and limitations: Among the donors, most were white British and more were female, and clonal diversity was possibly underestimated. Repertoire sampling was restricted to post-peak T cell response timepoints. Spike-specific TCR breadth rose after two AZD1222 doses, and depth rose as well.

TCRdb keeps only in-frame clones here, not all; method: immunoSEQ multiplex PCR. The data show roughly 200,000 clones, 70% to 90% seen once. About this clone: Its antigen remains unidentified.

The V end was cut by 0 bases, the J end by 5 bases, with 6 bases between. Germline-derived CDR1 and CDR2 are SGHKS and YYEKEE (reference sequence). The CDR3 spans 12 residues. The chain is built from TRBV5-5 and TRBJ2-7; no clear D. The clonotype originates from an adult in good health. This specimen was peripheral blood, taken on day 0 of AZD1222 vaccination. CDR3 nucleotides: TGTGCCAGCAGCTTGGGTGGCCACGAGCAGTACTTC. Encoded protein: CASSLGGHEQYF.